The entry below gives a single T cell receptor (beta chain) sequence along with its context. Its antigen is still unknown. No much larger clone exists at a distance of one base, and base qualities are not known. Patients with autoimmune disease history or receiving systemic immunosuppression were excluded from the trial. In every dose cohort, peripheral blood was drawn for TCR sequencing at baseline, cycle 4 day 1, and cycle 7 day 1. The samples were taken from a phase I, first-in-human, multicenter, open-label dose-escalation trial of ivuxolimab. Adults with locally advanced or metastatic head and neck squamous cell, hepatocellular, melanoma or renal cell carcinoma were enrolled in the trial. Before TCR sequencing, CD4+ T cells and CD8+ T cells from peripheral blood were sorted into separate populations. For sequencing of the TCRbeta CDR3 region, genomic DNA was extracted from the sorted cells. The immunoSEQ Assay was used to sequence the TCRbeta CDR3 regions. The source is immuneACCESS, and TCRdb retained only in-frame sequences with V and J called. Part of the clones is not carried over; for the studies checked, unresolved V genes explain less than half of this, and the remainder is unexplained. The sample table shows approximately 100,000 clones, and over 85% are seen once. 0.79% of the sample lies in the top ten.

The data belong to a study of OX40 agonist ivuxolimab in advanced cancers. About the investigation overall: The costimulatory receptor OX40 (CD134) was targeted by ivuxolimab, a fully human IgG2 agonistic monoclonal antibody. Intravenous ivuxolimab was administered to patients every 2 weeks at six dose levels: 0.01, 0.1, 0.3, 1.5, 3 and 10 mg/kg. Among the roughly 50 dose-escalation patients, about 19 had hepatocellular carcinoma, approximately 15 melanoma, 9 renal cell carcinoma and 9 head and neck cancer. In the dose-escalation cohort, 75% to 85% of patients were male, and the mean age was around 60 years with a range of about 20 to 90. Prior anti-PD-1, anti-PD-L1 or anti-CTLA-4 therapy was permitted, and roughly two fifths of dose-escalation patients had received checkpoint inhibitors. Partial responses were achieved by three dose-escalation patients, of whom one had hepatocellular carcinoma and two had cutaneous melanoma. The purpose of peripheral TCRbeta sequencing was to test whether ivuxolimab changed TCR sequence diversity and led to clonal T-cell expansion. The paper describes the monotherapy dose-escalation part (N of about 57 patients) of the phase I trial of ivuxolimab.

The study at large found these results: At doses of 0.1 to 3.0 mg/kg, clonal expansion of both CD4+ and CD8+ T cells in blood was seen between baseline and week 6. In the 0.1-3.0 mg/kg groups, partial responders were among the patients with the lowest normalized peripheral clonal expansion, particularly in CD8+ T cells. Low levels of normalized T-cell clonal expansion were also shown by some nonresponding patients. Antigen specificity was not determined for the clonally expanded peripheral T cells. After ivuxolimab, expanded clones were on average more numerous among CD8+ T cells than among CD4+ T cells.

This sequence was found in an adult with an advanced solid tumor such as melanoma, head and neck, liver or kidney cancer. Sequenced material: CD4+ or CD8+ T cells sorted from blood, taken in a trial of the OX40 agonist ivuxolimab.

The DNA is TGTGCCAGCAGTTCCGGGACAGGGGTTTTCTCTGGGGCCAACGTCCTGACTTTC. Its coded protein is CASSSGTGVFSGANVLTF. This receptor chain uses TRBV27 and TRBJ2-6; TRBD1 lines up with 10 middle nucleotides. The germline V end is reduced by 4 bases and the J end by 0 bases; junction bases left unmatched: 6. CDR1 and CDR2, looked up from the germline V gene (reference sequence), are MNHEY and SMNVEV. The CDR3 covers 18 residues, taking in both the cysteine and the phenylalanine. Only the CDR3 part of the read is kept: 54 bases, read in frame from the first base.